Presented here are 32 T cell receptor beta chains from one specimen sequenced in a study of cytomegalovirus exposure and HLA in healthy donors. Both 60 Vbeta primers and 13 Jbeta primers went into the PCR. The table came from immunoSEQ multiplex PCR; TCRdb's copy has only in-frame clones and leaves some out. The sample holds about 270,000 clones, just over 85% seen once. The sequenced material came from PBMCs. The receptors derive from a man in his forties in good health and CMV-seropositive.

The chain combines TRBV29-1 with TRBJ1-2; 9 bases fit TRBD1. The CDR3 runs 13 residues. The germline V gene encodes CDR1 SQVTM and CDR2 ANQGSEA. J gave up 0 bases and V 7 bases, and 3 bases lay outside the gene matches. The CDR3 spells CSADRGANYGYTF. The CDR3 bases are TGCAGCGCGGACAGGGGCGCTAACTATGGCTACACCTTC.

CDR3 DNA: TGTGCCAGCAGTCCGGACACCTACGAGCAGTACTTC. Its protein product is CASSPDTYEQYF. The chain has TRBV28 and TRBJ2-7, with a possible D match to TRBD1 (5 bases). This CDR3 is built from 12 residues. Trimming cost V 5 bases and J 2 bases, with 7 bases left between them. Per germline, CDR1 MDHEN and CDR2 SYDVKM.

This clone was detected a few times. Compared with germline, one end of the junction differs, possibly owing to a read error. V and J are TRBV4-2 and TRBJ1-4; 7 bases are a match to TRBD1. Germline values: CDR1 LGHNA, CDR2 YNFKEQ. This CDR3 comprises 14 residues. CDR3 nucleotide sequence: TGTGCCAGCAGCCAACCAGGGACAGCACCCGAAAGGGTTTTT. Its protein product is CASSQPGTAPERVF.

The chain employs TRBV7-2 and TRBJ1-2, with 9 bases aligning to TRBD1. CDR1 is SGHTA and CDR2 is FQGNSA in the germline V gene. V lost 5 bases, J lost 0 bases, and 10 bases stayed unmatched. The CDR3 is 17 amino acids. The CDR3 region has the DNA TGTGCCAGCAGCCTAAAAGGGACAGGGTCCTCTAACTATGGCTACACCTTC. This translates into CASSLKGTGSSNYGYTF. Filled out from reference TRBV7-2 and TRBJ1-2, the complete variable domain reads GAGVSQSPSNKVTEKGKDVELRCDPISGHTALYWYRQSLGQGLEFLIYFQGNSAPDKSGLPSDRFSAERTGGSVSTLTIQRTQQEDSAVYLCASSLKGTGSSNYGYTFGSGTRLTVV.

This chain uses TRBV19 with TRBJ1-4; D gene ambiguous. Trimming removed 11 bases at V and 0 bases at J, with 10 bases between. The CDR3 contains 13 residues. Germline CDR1 is LNHDA and CDR2 is SQIVND (reference sequence). The CDR3 DNA sequence: TGTGCCTCTAGGAAAGCAACTAATGAAAAACTGTTTTTT. This translates into CASRKATNEKLFF.

J is TRBJ2-7 and V is TRBV7-9; tentatively, D is TRBD1 (6 bases). Germline values: CDR1 SEHNR, CDR2 FQNEAQ (reference sequence). V lost 5 bases and J 2 bases, leaving 10 bases between the germline ends. CDR3 size: 13 residues. The CDR3 protein is CASSVGGAYEQYF. CDR3 DNA: TGTGCCAGCAGCGTAGGGGGAGCCTACGAGCAGTACTTC.

The V and J genes are TRBV7-3 and TRBJ2-1; TRBD1 matches at 8 bases. The CDR3 extends over 16 amino acids. From germline, CDR1 is SGHTA and CDR2 FQGTGA. With V trimmed by 5 bases and J by 0 bases, 6 bases remained unmatched. The CDR3 nucleotides read TGTGCCAGCAGCCCGGGGACAGGCCGCTCCTACAATGAGCAGTTCTTC. Translation gives CASSPGTGRSYNEQFF.

For the CDR3, the DNA is TGTGCCAGCAGCTTATCGGGCACTGAAGCTTTCTTT. Amino acids: CASSLSGTEAFF. The V gene is TRBV11-3, the J gene TRBJ1-1; no reliable D call. In germline, CDR1 is SGHNT, CDR2 YENEEA. There are 12 residues in the CDR3. V was shortened by 2 bases and J by 4 bases, with 5 bases between the two germline ends.

This rearrangement joins TRBV18 to TRBJ2-2; TRBD1 might be the D (5 bases). The germline CDR1 and CDR2 sequences are KGHSH and LQKENI. V gave up 4 bases and J gave up 2 bases, with 11 bases separating them. The CDR3 is 15 residues long. The CDR3 DNA reads as TGTGCCAGCTCACTTGGACAAAAAAACACCGGGGAGCTGTTTTTT. Its protein product is CASSLGQKNTGELFF.

The rearrangement joins TRBV19 to TRBJ1-1, with 9 bases fitting TRBD1. The CDR3 length is 14 residues. Germline CDR1 is LNHDA and CDR2 is SQIVND (reference sequence). The J segment lost 4 bases and the V segment lost 4 bases, leaving 4 bases of the junction unmatched. The CDR3 reads CASSKDRGGTEAFF. The CDR3 region has the DNA TGTGCCAGTAGTAAGGACAGGGGAGGCACTGAAGCTTTCTTT. The full variable domain, with the rest looked up from reference TRBV19 and TRBJ1-1, is DGGITQSPKYLFRKEGQNVTLSCEQNLNHDAMYWYRQDPGQGLRLIYYSQIVNDFQKGDIAEGYSVSREKKESFPLTVTSAQKNPTAFYLCASSKDRGGTEAFFGQGTRLTVV.

The chain has TRBV4-1 and TRBJ2-2; D is perhaps TRBD1 (6 bases). With 3 bases removed from V and 2 bases from J, the gap between germline ends came to 10 bases. The CDR3 sequence is 15 residues long. Germline V gene sequence: CDR1 MGHRA, CDR2 YSYEKL. The CDR3 DNA reads TGCGCCAGCAGCCAGCCGGACAGAAACACCGGGGAGCTGTTTTTT. Its translation: CASSQPDRNTGELFF.

This chain joins TRBV11-2 and TRBJ1-2; D is uncertain. V gave up 0 bases and J gave up 1 base, with 6 bases separating them. This CDR3 region has 14 residues. CDR1 is SGHAT and CDR2 is FQNNGV in the germline V gene. The CDR3: CASSLDANNYGYTF. The CDR3 coding sequence is TGTGCCAGCAGCTTAGACGCGAATAACTATGGCTACACCTTC.

The V gene is TRBV7-9, the J gene TRBJ2-5, with 7 bases lining up with TRBD1. Germline CDR1 SEHNR, CDR2 FQNEAQ (reference sequence). CDR3 length: 14 amino acids. Unmatched junction bases numbered 5, after V lost 5 bases and J lost 2 bases. The CDR3 DNA sequence: TGTGCCAGCAGCGGCCGGGACAGACAAGAGACCCAGTACTTC. Protein: CASSGRDRQETQYF.

This clone was seen a few times. This chain joins TRBV7-9 and TRBJ2-7, with TRBD1 matching over 8 bases. There are 14 residues in the CDR3. The V segment lost 3 bases and the J segment 2 bases; nucleotides outside the gene matches: 3. Per the germline V gene, CDR1 is SEHNR and CDR2 is FQNEAQ (reference sequence). DNA for the CDR3: TGTGCCAGCAGCTTCGGGACAGGAGCCTACGAGCAGTACTTC. Amino acid sequence: CASSFGTGAYEQYF.

The chain couples TRBV11-2 to TRBJ2-7; maybe TRBD2 (6 bases). Germline V CDR1 and CDR2: SGHAT, FQNNGV. This CDR3 has 16 amino acids. The V end was cut by 6 bases, the J end by 0 bases, with 18 bases between. The CDR3 region has the DNA TGTGCCAGCAGTCATCTCTTAGCGGCAAGCTCCTACGAGCAGTACTTC. Protein sequence: CASSHLLAASSYEQYF.

The chain carries TRBV27 and TRBJ1-5; the D gene is possibly TRBD1 (6 bases). Germline CDR1 reads MNHEY; CDR2 reads SMNVEV (reference sequence). There are 15 residues in the CDR3. V gave up 2 bases and J gave up 4 bases, with 12 bases separating them. The CDR3 spells CASSLTGLGNQPQHF. In DNA, the CDR3 is TGTGCCAGCAGTTTAACAGGGTTGGGTAATCAGCCCCAGCATTTT.

The chain employs TRBV29-1 and TRBJ2-7, with TRBD1 matching over 7 bases. Germline trimming cut 7 bases from V and 4 bases from J; bases unmatched to any gene: 13. In germline, CDR1 is SQVTM, CDR2 ANQGSEA. The CDR3 covers 14 residues. The CDR3 is CSAASRDRGYEQYF. The DNA for the CDR3 is TGCAGCGCCGCATCCCGGGACAGAGGATACGAGCAGTACTTC.

This clone was seen a single time. CDR3 residues: CASSLFEGFEKLFF. In DNA, the CDR3 is TGTGCCAGCAGTCTCTTTGAGGGTTTTGAAAAACTGTTTTTT. The chain uses TRBV28 and TRBJ1-4, with D unclear. There are 14 residues in the CDR3. The germline V gene has CDR1 MDHEN and CDR2 SYDVKM. The V end was cut by 5 bases, the J end by 7 bases, with 14 bases between.

The chain employs TRBV2 and TRBJ1-4; weak D call: TRBD1 (5 bases). V was trimmed by 6 bases and J by 13 bases, leaving 15 bases between them. The CDR3 extends over 12 amino acids. Germline V lookup: CDR1 SNHLY, CDR2 FYNNEI. The CDR3 is CASRNDSQVLFF. DNA of the CDR3: TGTGCCAGCAGGAACGACAGTCAGGTACTGTTTTTT.

The CDR3 DNA reads TGCGCCAGCAGCCAAGATCCTCAGTACTATGGCTACACCTTC. It specifies CASSQDPQYYGYTF. V usage is TRBV4-1 and J usage is TRBJ1-2; D ambiguous. This CDR3 is 14 amino acids long. V shed 0 bases and J shed 3 bases, with 8 bases lying between them. CDR1 is MGHRA and CDR2 is YSYEKL in the germline V gene.

The chain links TRBV2 to TRBJ2-2; a weak D match, TRBD1 (6 bases). Trimming shortened V by 7 bases and J by 6 bases, and 21 bases separated the two germline ends. Germline CDR1 and CDR2: SNHLY and FYNNEI. The CDR3 covers 16 residues. The chain's CDR3 is CASTPRGQGSAGELFF. In nucleotides, the CDR3 is TGTGCCAGCACTCCGAGAGGGCAGGGGAGCGCCGGGGAGCTGTTTTTT. The whole variable domain, filled in from reference TRBV2 and TRBJ2-2, reads EPEVTQTPSHQVTQMGQEVILRCVPISNHLYFYWYRQILGQKVEFLVSFYNNEISEKSEIFDDQFSVERPDGSNFTLKIRSTKLEDSAMYFCASTPRGQGSAGELFFGEGSRLTVL.

The J gene is TRBJ2-5, the V gene TRBV5-1, with 7 bases matching TRBD1. The CDR3 has 15 residues. The ends lost 3 bases at V and 1 base at J; junction bases unmatched: 6. Germline CDR1 reads SGHRS; CDR2 reads YFSETQ. As DNA, the CDR3 is TGCGCCAGCAGCTCGACAGGGCGATCCCAAGAGACCCAGTACTTC. It is translated as CASSSTGRSQETQYF.

This chain links TRBV10-3 with TRBJ2-1; TRBD1 agrees at 12 bases. After removal of 4 bases from V and 15 bases from J, the junction contained 13 bases not matched to a gene. Germline lookup yields CDR1 ENHRY and CDR2 SYGVKD. CDR3 length: 15 residues. As DNA, the CDR3 is TGTGCCATCAGTGGTGCGGGACAGGGGGCGCTAAGTCCGTTCTTC. This codes for CAISGAGQGALSPFF.

The sample holds one count of this clone. The chain links TRBV28 to TRBJ1-4; 8 bases line up with TRBD1. V lost 2 bases to trimming and J lost 8 bases; unmatched junction nucleotides: 7. This CDR3 is 15 amino acids long. The germline CDR1 and CDR2 sequences are MDHEN and SYDVKM. This CDR3 is CASSLLQGAWEKLFF. In DNA, the CDR3 is TGTGCCAGCAGTTTACTCCAGGGGGCCTGGGAAAAACTGTTTTTT.

This chain connects TRBV5-1 to TRBJ1-5, with D possibly being TRBD1 (6 bases). The germline V and J ends were trimmed by 3 bases and 7 bases, with 11 bases remaining between them. Germline V lookup: CDR1 SGHRS, CDR2 YFSETQ. The CDR3 has 13 amino acids. CDR3 coding DNA: TGCGCCAGCAGCTCAGGGGAGGGCCAGCCCCAGCATTTT. It is translated as CASSSGEGQPQHF. Combining the CDR3 with reference TRBV5-1 and TRBJ1-5 gives the whole variable domain KAGVTQTPRYLIKTRGQQVTLSCSPISGHRSVSWYQQTPGQGLQFLFEYFSETQRNKGNFPGRFSGRQFSNSRSEMNVSTLELGDSALYLCASSSGEGQPQHFGDGTRLSIL.

This clone occurred a few times. The CDR3 protein is CASSESPGRANYGYTF. The CDR3, as DNA: TGCGCCAGCAGCGAGAGTCCCGGGAGAGCTAACTATGGCTACACCTTC. This chain links TRBV5-1 with TRBJ1-2; D gene ambiguous. The CDR3 loop spans 16 amino acids. Germline V gene data show CDR1 as SGHRS and CDR2 as YFSETQ. The V end lost 4 bases, the J end lost 0 bases, and 16 bases lay between the germline ends.

This sequence joins TRBV28 and TRBJ1-4, with a possible D match to TRBD1 (6 bases). Trimming took 10 bases from V and 5 from J, leaving 17 bases between them. Germline V gene sequence: CDR1 MDHEN, CDR2 SYDVKM. The CDR3 runs to 14 residues. The CDR3 reads CATYPQGTNEKLFF. In DNA form, the CDR3 reads TGTGCCACCTACCCACAGGGCACGAATGAAAAACTGTTTTTT.

This clone was seen once. This chain uses TRBV7-9 with TRBJ2-7, with D maybe TRBD2 (6 bases). Germline assignment: CDR1 SEHNR and CDR2 FQNEAQ (reference sequence). The CDR3 contains 13 residues. The germline V and J ends were trimmed by 5 bases and 5 bases, with 13 bases remaining between them. CDR3 DNA: TGTGCCAGCAGCCTCACACTAGCTGACGAGCAGTACTTC. Translated, it gives CASSLTLADEQYF.

V is TRBV5-1 and J is TRBJ2-7; tentative D call: TRBD1 (6 bases). Germline assignment: CDR1 SGHRS and CDR2 YFSETQ. The CDR3 runs to 13 residues. Trimming pared 0 bases from V and 4 bases from J, leaving 8 bases between. CDR3 sequence reads: CASSLDREYEQYF. The DNA for the CDR3 is TGCGCCAGCAGCTTGGACAGGGAATACGAGCAGTACTTC. Full variable domain (outside the CDR3, taken from reference TRBV5-1 and TRBJ2-7): KAGVTQTPRYLIKTRGQQVTLSCSPISGHRSVSWYQQTPGQGLQFLFEYFSETQRNKGNFPGRFSGRQFSNSRSEMNVSTLELGDSALYLCASSLDREYEQYFGPGTRLTVT.

V gene TRBV18 combines with J gene TRBJ2-3, with 9 bases aligning to TRBD1. The CDR3 runs 19 residues. The J segment lost 6 bases and the V segment lost 2 bases, leaving 18 bases of the junction unmatched. The V gene's germline CDR1 is KGHSH and CDR2 LQKENI. Here the CDR3 reads CASSPSGTGSFLAGDTQYF. CDR3 nucleotide sequence: TGTGCCAGCTCACCATCCGGGACAGGGTCCTTCTTAGCGGGTGATACGCAGTATTTT.

This chain connects TRBV7-2 to TRBJ2-6; D is possibly TRBD1 (6 bases). Looked up from germline, CDR1 is SGHTA and CDR2 is FQGNSA. CDR3 length: 18 amino acids. Trimming cost V 1 base and J 2 bases, with 15 bases left between them. The CDR3 coding sequence is TGTGCCAGCAGCTTAGGACAGGACTTTTTAGCTGGGGCCAACGTCCTGACTTTC. The encoded protein is CASSLGQDFLAGANVLTF.

The chain has TRBV5-1 and TRBJ2-6; 11 bases are a match to TRBD1. The CDR3 totals 19 residues. The germline CDR1 and CDR2 sequences are SGHRS and YFSETQ. Losses at the gene ends were 4 bases for V and 2 bases for J; bases not matched to a gene: 11. The CDR3, as DNA: TGCGCCAGCAGCCCCGGACAGGGGGCGATTCTAACTGGGGCCAACGTCCTGACTTTC. Encoded protein: CASSPGQGAILTGANVLTF.